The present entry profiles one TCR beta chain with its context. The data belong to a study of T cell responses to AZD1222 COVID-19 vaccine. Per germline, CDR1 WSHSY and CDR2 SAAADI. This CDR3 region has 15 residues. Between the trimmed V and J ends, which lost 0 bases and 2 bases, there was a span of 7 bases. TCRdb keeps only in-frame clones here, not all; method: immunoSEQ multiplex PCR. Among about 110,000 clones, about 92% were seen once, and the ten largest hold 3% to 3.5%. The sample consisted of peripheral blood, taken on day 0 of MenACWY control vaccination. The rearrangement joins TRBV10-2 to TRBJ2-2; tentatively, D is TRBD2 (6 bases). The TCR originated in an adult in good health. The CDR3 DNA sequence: TGCGCCAGCAGTGAGTCTAGCGGAAACACCGGGGAGCTGTTTTTT. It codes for CASSESSGNTGELFF.